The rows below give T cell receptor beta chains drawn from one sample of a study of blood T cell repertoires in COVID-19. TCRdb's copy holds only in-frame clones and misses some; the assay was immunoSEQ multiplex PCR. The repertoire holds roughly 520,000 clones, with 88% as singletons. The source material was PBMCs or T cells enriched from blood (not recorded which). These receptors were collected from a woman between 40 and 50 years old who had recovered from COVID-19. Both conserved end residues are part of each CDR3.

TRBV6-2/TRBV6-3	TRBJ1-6	CASSYSRTGVSPLHF
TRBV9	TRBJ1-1	CASSVSLNTEAFF
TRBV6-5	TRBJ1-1	CASSYRGGWTEAFF
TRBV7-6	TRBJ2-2	CASRQARAGGFSGELFF
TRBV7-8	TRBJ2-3	CASSLVASGRSGAQYF
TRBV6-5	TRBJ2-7	CASSYHGSYEQYF
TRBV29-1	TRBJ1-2	CSVDGLFQEGGYTF
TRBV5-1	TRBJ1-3	CASSLDRGFGNTIYF
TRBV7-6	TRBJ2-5	CASSYRLAGPQETQYF
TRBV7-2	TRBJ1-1	CASSSQGAGTEAFF
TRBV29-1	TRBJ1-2	CSVEDWDRGKGAYGYTF
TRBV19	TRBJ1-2	CASSGPGESYGYTF
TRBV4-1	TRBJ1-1	CASSFSRRLNTEAFF
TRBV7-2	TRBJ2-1	CASSTGLVGEQFF
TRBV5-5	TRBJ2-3	CASSPGQGTDTQYF
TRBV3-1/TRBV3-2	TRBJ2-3	CASRLQGRTDTQYF
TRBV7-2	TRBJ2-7	CASSLPGLPPGEQYF
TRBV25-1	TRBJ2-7	CASSDPGENYEQYF
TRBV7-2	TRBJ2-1	CASKQDSYNEQFF
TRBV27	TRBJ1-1	CASSLRGQGGDTEAFF
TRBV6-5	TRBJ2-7	CASSFQGTVPYEQYF
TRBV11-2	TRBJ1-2	CASRLVLPRTGGDYGYTF
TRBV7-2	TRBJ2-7	CASAKTGVGSYEQYF
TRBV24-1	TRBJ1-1	CATSPLGQQNTEAFF
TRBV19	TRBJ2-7	CASRSPEGRRLLYEQYF
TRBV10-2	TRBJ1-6	CASSELRLTASYNSPLHF